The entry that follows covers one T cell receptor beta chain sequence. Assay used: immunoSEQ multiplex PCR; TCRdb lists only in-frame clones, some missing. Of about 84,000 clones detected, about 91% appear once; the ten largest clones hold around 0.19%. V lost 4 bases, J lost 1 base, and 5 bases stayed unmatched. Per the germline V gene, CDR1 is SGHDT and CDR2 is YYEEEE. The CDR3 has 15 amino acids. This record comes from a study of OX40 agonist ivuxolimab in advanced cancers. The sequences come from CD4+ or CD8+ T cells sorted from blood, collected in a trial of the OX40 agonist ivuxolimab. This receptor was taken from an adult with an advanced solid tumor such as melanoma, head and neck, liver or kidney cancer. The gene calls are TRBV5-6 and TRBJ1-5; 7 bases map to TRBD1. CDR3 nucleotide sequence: TGTGCCAGCAGCCAACTACAGGGGAGCAATCAGCCCCAGCATTTT. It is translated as CASSQLQGSNQPQHF.